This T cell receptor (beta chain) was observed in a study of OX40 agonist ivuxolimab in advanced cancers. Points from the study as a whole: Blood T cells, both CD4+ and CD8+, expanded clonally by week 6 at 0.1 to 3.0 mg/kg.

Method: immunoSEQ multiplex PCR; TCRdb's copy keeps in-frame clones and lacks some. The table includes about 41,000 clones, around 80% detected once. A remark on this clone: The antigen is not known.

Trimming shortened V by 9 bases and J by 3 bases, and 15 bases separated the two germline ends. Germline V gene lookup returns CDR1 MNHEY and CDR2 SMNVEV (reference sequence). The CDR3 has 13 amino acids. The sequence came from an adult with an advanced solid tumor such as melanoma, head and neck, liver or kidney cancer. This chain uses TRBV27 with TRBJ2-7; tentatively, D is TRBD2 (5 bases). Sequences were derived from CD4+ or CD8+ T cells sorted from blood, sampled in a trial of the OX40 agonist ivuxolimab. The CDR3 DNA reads TGTGCCAGTTCCCGTCCCGGGGACTACGAGCAGTACTTC. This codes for CASSRPGDYEQYF.